This section outlines one TCR beta chain sequence together with its context. Its target antigen remains unknown. Base qualities were left out, and no much larger clone turns up one base away. The CDR3 contains 13 residues, cysteine and phenylalanine counted. Just CDR3 DNA is preserved here, 39 bases in frame from base 1. The germline V gene (reference sequence) sets CDR1 to MNHEY and CDR2 to SMNVEV. Between the V and J ends, shortened by 2 bases and 10 bases respectively, the junction contains 9 bases. Using the deep immunoSEQ assay, TCR CDR3 regions were amplified from genomic DNA by multiplex PCR. Extracted genomic DNA from each cell subset was spread evenly across all wells of several immunoSEQ 96-well plates, with each plate serving as a replicate. For sorted subsets, each replicate PCR was loaded with 200 ng genomic DNA, equivalent to about 30,000 T cell genomes. The purified libraries were quantified using a Qubit 3.0 fluorometer, sized with a Bioanalyzer 2100, and then quantified again using the KAPA Library Quantification kit. A separate single-read 150-cycle Illumina NextSeq 550 flow cell was used to sequence each immunoSEQ 96-well plate. The original pipeline was this. Because the immunoSEQ output held only junctional sequences and lacked quality scores, the filtering could not match the filtering applied to full-length reads. Sequences were annotated with PyIR, a Python wrapper for IgBLAST v1.9, using IMGT germline references to assign V/J genes and CDR3. Reads were filtered out if the reads had weak V/J assignments (E-value above 1e-6), no CDR3, stop codons, out-of-frame junctions, or ambiguous translated residues. V3J clonotypes were defined as sequences sharing the same inferred V gene, J gene, and CDR3 amino acid sequence. Percentage overlap between repertoires was calculated by dividing the number of shared unique clonotypes by the size of the smaller repertoire. Three approaches were used to assess repertoire richness: RTK rarefaction, the Chao1 estimator, and Recon v2.1 estimates of unobserved clonotypes. Generation probabilities were computed with OLGA for all TCRbeta clonotypes obtained by the gDNA method from a handful of donors. TCRdb limited this immuneACCESS table to in-frame rearrangements with V and J called. A share of clones is missing; checked studies link under half to unresolved V genes, and the rest is unexplained. V and J calls and clone size are given by that table; D and trimming were obtained from the DNA. The sample yields under 1,100,000 clones; around 76% were counted once. 1.4% of the sample lies in the top ten.

Donors were healthy HIV-negative adults with no recently reported acute infections or vaccinations. Only Caucasian adults living in Nashville, Tennessee, USA were represented among the donors. CD4+ T cells were enriched by magnetic negative selection, after which naive cells were positively selected on CD45RA and the negative fraction was taken as the memory subset. After blood collection by leukapheresis, PBMCs were isolated using Ficoll-Histopaque density gradient centrifugation and then cryopreserved in the vapor phase of liquid nitrogen. Purity and quantity of every magnetically sorted T cell population were checked by analytical flow cytometry. Each sorted fraction had its genomic DNA isolated and then quantified by UV absorbance on a Nanodrop 2000c. The data originate from a study of shared clonotypes between healthy human individuals (dated by TCRdb to between 2020 and 2021). About the investigation overall: A couple of women and three men aged 18 to 49 years were included in the cohort. Per donor, three plates each were used for CD4 naive and CD4 memory, two for CD8 naive, and one for CD8 memory. To estimate repertoire size and how much clonotype sharing occurs between individuals, the study deeply sequenced the blood TCR repertoires of five healthy adults. To increase sequencing depth and limit assay-specific biases, different laboratories used diverse techniques to prepare libraries and sequence TCR repertoires. Each donor's leukapheresis produced roughly between about 0.85 and 10 billion PBMCs.

Paper-wide results and their limitations: Pairwise subsampling led to the expectation that sequencing depth would affect the degree of clonotype sharing among donors. Because the study included only a small number of donors, the genetic and exposure-history diversity represented was limited. Rarefaction of sorted-subset datasets indicated incomplete sequencing despite the large sequencing depth. Sampling was restricted to blood, and TCR repertoires in tissue are likely to differ from TCR repertoires in blood. Clonotypes shared by all four sorted-subset donors showed higher generation probabilities than non-shared clonotypes. Sharing across a handful of donors was observed for around 4.8% of naive CD4, 3% to 3.5% of naive CD8, roughly 2.3% of memory CD4, and around 0.4% of memory CD8 clonotypes. Naive subsets generally had larger estimated clonotype richness than memory subsets.

The TCR comes from a man aged 18 to 35 in good health. Source material: memory CD4+ T cells sorted from blood. Interpreted using the paper, the cell subset or site label stands for: CD45RA-negative fraction. The chain uses TRBV27 and TRBJ1-6, with TRBD1 as a weak D call on 5 bases. The CDR3 protein is CASSLRGRSPLHF. DNA sequence: TGTGCCAGCAGTTTAAGGGGCAGGTCACCCCTCCACTTT.